These T cell receptor beta chains were read from a single sample in a study of spatial heterogeneity in lung cancer. TCRdb fed the 5' RACE reads into MiXCR, producing one record per CDR3 protein. The sample has more than 30,000 distinct CDR3 sequences, more than 9% seen once. The material sequenced was PBMCs, taken at follow-up. The receptors shown here come from a female donor with early-stage non-small cell lung cancer. Both conserved end residues are part of each CDR3. The D gene is left open where the match is weak. The size entry is marked missing in some rows and otherwise reads once, few, many or a size class.

TRBV6-5	.	TRBJ1-1	.	CASSYGAMNTEAFF	TGTGCCAGCAGTTACGGAGCCATGAACACTGAAGCTTTCTTT
TRBV7-9	TRBD1	TRBJ2-3	.	CASSPHPRDRDADTQYF	TGTGCCAGCAGCCCCCACCCCCGAGACAGGGATGCAGATACGCAGTATTTT
TRBV6-6	.	TRBJ2-3	many	CASTLADTQYF	TGTGCCAGCACCCTAGCTGATACGCAGTATTTT
TRBV28	.	TRBJ1-6	few	CASNPRVYNSPLHF	TGTGCCAGCAACCCCCGGGTCTATAATTCACCCCTCCACTTT
TRBV28	TRBD2	TRBJ2-7	many	CASQRGGQVEQYF	TGTGCCAGCCAGCGGGGGGGCCAGGTGGAGCAGTACTTC
TRBV28	.	TRBJ1-5	many	CASRTPNQPQHF	TGTGCCAGCAGGACACCAAATCAGCCCCAGCATTTT
TRBV19	TRBD1	TRBJ1-1	many	CASRNRPGQYTEAFF	TGTGCCAGTAGAAACCGACCGGGACAGTACACTGAAGCTTTCTTT
TRBV20-1	TRBD2	TRBJ2-1	few	CSAREGRNEQFF	TGCAGTGCCAGGGAGGGGCGAAATGAGCAGTTCTTC
TRBV28	.	TRBJ2-3	.	CASSSLGVLDTQYF	TGTGCCAGCAGTTCCCTTGGAGTATTAGATACGCAGTATTTT
TRBV28	.	TRBJ1-1	few	CASSRPVWGLSTEAFF	TGTGCCAGCAGCAGACCTGTTTGGGGGTTAAGCACTGAAGCTTTCTTT